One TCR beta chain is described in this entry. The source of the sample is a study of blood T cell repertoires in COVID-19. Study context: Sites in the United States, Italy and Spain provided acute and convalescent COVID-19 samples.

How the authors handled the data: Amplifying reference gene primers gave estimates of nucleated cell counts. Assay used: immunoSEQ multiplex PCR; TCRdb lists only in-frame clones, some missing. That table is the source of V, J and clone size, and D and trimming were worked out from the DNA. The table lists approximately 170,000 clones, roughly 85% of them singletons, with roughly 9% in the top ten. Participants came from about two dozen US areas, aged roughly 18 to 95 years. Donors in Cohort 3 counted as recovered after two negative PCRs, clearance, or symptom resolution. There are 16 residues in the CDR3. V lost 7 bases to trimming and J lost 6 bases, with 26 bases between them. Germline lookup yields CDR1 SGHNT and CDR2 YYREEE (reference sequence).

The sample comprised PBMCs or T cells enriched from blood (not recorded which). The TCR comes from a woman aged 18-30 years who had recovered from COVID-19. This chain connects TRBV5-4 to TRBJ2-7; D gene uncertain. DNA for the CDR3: TGTGCCAGCGCACCGGGTCGGAGCCTTGACGGTTCCGAGCAGTACTTC. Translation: CASAPGRSLDGSEQYF. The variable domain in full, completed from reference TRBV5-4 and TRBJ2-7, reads ETGVTQSPTHLIKTRGQQVTLRCSSQSGHNTVSWYQQALGQGPQFIFQYYREEENGRGNFPPRFSGLQFPNYSSELNVNALELDDSALYLCASAPGRSLDGSEQYFGPGTRLTVT.